These 22 T cell receptor beta chains originate from one sample sequenced in a study of OX40 agonist ivuxolimab in advanced cancers. Sequencing was performed with immunoSEQ multiplex PCR; in TCRdb, only in-frame clones are kept and a portion is missing. The data hold 57,000 or so clones, with roughly 80% observed a single time. This specimen was CD4+ or CD8+ T cells sorted from blood, taken in a trial of the OX40 agonist ivuxolimab. Every receptor here comes from an adult with an advanced solid tumor such as melanoma, head and neck, liver or kidney cancer.

The chain carries TRBV5-1 and TRBJ2-7; D uncertain. Trimming took off 0 bases at V and 6 bases at J, with 13 bases between the two ends. The CDR3 runs to 14 residues. Germline assignment: CDR1 SGHRS and CDR2 YFSETQ. CDR3 residues: CASSLGVLLIEQYF. The CDR3, as DNA: TGCGCCAGCAGCTTGGGGGTTCTACTGATCGAGCAGTACTTC.

The rearrangement uses TRBV6-6 and TRBJ2-3, with a possible D match to TRBD1 (7 bases). Germline V gene data show CDR1 as MNHNY and CDR2 as SVGAGI (reference sequence). This CDR3 contains 13 residues. The germline V and J ends were trimmed by 2 bases and 9 bases, with 12 bases remaining between them. The CDR3 region is CASSYETGRTQYF. As DNA, the CDR3 is TGTGCCAGCAGTTACGAGACAGGGAGGACGCAGTATTTT.

The CDR3 nucleotides read TGTGCCAGCAGCTTTCAAGTGGCGGGGGTTCTCAGGAGCTCCTACGAGCAGTACTTC. This gives the protein CASSFQVAGVLRSSYEQYF. The gene calls are TRBV7-2 and TRBJ2-7, with 7 positions matching TRBD2. CDR3 length: 19 amino acids. Germline-derived CDR1 and CDR2 are SGHTA and FQGNSA. V shed 3 bases and J 0 bases; nucleotides not matched to a gene: 17.

This chain links TRBV9 with TRBJ2-5, with 11 positions matching TRBD2. This CDR3 has 16 amino acids. Trimming took 0 bases from V and 2 from J; bases not matched to a gene: 3. Germline CDR1 and CDR2: SGDLS and YYNGEE. CDR3 in amino acids: CASSVATSGAQETQYF. The DNA of the CDR3 is TGTGCCAGCAGCGTAGCGACTAGCGGGGCACAAGAGACCCAGTACTTC.

The rearrangement links TRBV6-1 to TRBJ2-3, with 7 bases matching TRBD2. The germline CDR1 and CDR2 sequences are MNHNS and SASEGT. The CDR3 covers 15 residues. Unmatched junction bases numbered 11, after V lost 6 bases and J lost 5 bases. CDR3 in DNA: TGTGCCAGCAGAAGAGGGGCTAGCGGAGGAGATACGCAGTATTTT. This codes for CASRRGASGGDTQYF.

The V and J genes are TRBV19 and TRBJ2-2; TRBD1 agrees at 7 bases. CDR3 size: 18 residues. J was trimmed by 6 bases and V by 4 bases; bases with no gene match: 17. The germline CDR1 and CDR2 sequences are LNHDA and SQIVND (reference sequence). The DNA of the CDR3 is TGTGCCAGTAGTACCCCGACAGGGACAAGACGATCGGCCGGGGAGCTGTTTTTT. It yields the protein CASSTPTGTRRSAGELFF.

The rearrangement joins TRBV23-1 to TRBJ1-2; a weak D match, TRBD1 (5 bases). TRBV23-1 carries the ORF label, with uncertain function. CDR3 size: 14 residues. The germline V and J ends were trimmed by 8 bases and 3 bases, with 16 bases remaining between them. DNA of the CDR3: TGCGCCAGCCTTCACCAGGGCCTTCACTATGGCTACACCTTC. Translating it yields CASLHQGLHYGYTF.

This chain connects TRBV7-2 to TRBJ1-4; no definite D call. Trimming took 2 bases from V and 0 from J, leaving 13 bases between them. There are 17 residues in the CDR3. CDR1 and CDR2 from the germline V gene are SGHTA and FQGNSA. The chain's CDR3 is CASSLRTLRATNEKLFF. CDR3 bases: TGTGCCAGCAGCTTAAGGACGCTGCGCGCAACTAATGAAAAACTGTTTTTT.

The chain uses TRBV27 and TRBJ2-3; 9 nucleotides match TRBD2. The germline gives CDR1 MNHEY, CDR2 SMNVEV (reference sequence). This CDR3 is 13 amino acids long. J was trimmed by 6 bases and V by 6 bases; bases with no gene match: 4. The CDR3 loop is CASRRLAEDTQYF. The CDR3 nucleotides read TGTGCCAGCAGACGACTAGCGGAGGATACGCAGTATTTT.

J is TRBJ1-6 and V is TRBV7-2; D might be TRBD1 (5 bases). CDR3 length: 17 residues. V was cut by 7 bases and J by 7 bases, with 23 bases left in between. CDR1 is SGHTA, CDR2 FQGNSA, per germline. Here the CDR3 DNA reads TGTGCCAGCACCCTCCTCGGTACTCTAAAGGGGAATTCACCCCTCCACTTT. Amino acids: CASTLLGTLKGNSPLHF.

The genes are TRBV10-3 and TRBJ1-5; D unresolved. From germline, CDR1 is ENHRY and CDR2 SYGVKD. V lost 6 bases and J 1 base, leaving 7 bases between the germline ends. The CDR3 extends over 13 amino acids. DNA for the CDR3: TGTGCCATCAGCTCCCTCAGCAATCAGCCCCAGCATTTT. This encodes CAISSLSNQPQHF.

The chain has TRBV7-2 and TRBJ2-3, with 7 positions matching TRBD2. V shed 2 bases, J shed 2 bases, and the junction held 4 bases outside the gene matches. CDR3 size: 15 residues. Germline CDR1 is SGHTA and CDR2 is FQGNSA. DNA of the CDR3: TGTGCCAGCAGCTTAATCAGCGGGGCCACAGATACGCAGTATTTT. It translates to CASSLISGATDTQYF.

The sample holds one count of this clone. The rearrangement joins TRBV10-3 to TRBJ1-5; 9 nucleotides match TRBD1. The CDR3 runs 15 residues. J was trimmed by 6 bases and V by 4 bases; bases with no gene match: 7. Germline V gene sequence: CDR1 ENHRY, CDR2 SYGVKD. This CDR3 is CAISAAGTGFQPQHF. DNA for the CDR3: TGTGCCATCAGTGCCGCCGGGACAGGGTTTCAGCCCCAGCATTTT.

The chain is built from TRBV6-1 and TRBJ1-2; D is uncertain. Germline loops: CDR1 MNHNS, CDR2 SASEGT. V was pared by 5 bases and J by 4 bases, with 14 bases between. This CDR3 spans 14 amino acids. The CDR3 DNA is TGTGCCAGCAGTCCGGGGTTGGAACCCTATGGCTACACCTTC. Protein sequence: CASSPGLEPYGYTF.

This sequence joins TRBV27 and TRBJ1-5; 9 nucleotides match TRBD1. Trimming cost V 4 bases and J 4 bases; bases outside gene matches: 5. Germline CDR1 reads MNHEY; CDR2 reads SMNVEV (reference sequence). CDR3 size: 15 residues. Here the CDR3 reads CASSSWGQGNQPQHF. The DNA for the CDR3 is TGTGCCAGCAGTTCCTGGGGACAGGGTAATCAGCCCCAGCATTTT.

This clone was picked up one time. The rearrangement joins TRBV6-6 to TRBJ2-4, with D possibly being TRBD1 or TRBD2 (6 bases each). The germline V gene has CDR1 MNHNY and CDR2 SVGAGI (reference sequence). The CDR3 has 14 amino acids. V lost 2 bases, J lost 8 bases, and 13 bases lay in between. CDR3 amino acids: CASSYGGLGDIQYF. CDR3 DNA: TGTGCCAGCAGTTACGGGGGGCTTGGCGACATTCAGTACTTC.

This rearrangement joins TRBV6-5 to TRBJ1-2; D ambiguous. The germline V gene has CDR1 MNHEY and CDR2 SVGAGI. Trimming cost V 2 bases and J 6 bases, with 10 bases left between them. The CDR3 is made up of 13 amino acids. In nucleotides, the CDR3 is TGTGCCAGCAGTTACCGGGGTATAGATGGCTACACCTTC. It is translated as CASSYRGIDGYTF.

This chain connects TRBV19 to TRBJ2-3, with unresolved D. V was cut by 4 bases and J by 4 bases, with 12 bases left in between. The CDR3 has 14 residues. In germline, CDR1 is LNHDA, CDR2 SQIVND (reference sequence). The CDR3 reads CASSRQAMADTQYF. Written as DNA, the CDR3 is TGTGCCAGTAGTAGGCAGGCGATGGCAGATACGCAGTATTTT.

This chain links TRBV11-2 with TRBJ2-1, with 14 bases matching TRBD2. V trimming: 5 bases; J trimming: 3 bases; junction bases outside the gene matches: 3. The CDR3 has 16 residues. Germline-derived CDR1 and CDR2 are SGHAT and FQNNGV. The CDR3 sequence: CASSRTSGGLYNEQFF. CDR3 coding DNA: TGTGCCAGCAGCCGGACTAGCGGGGGGCTCTACAATGAGCAGTTCTTC.

The J gene is TRBJ1-6, the V gene TRBV28, with TRBD1 matching 7 bases. There are 14 residues in the CDR3. Trimming at V came to 7 bases and at J to 7 bases, leaving 7 bases not matched to a gene. Germline assignment: CDR1 MDHEN and CDR2 SYDVKM. The CDR3 is CASTPTGLNSPLHF. For the CDR3, the DNA is TGTGCCAGCACCCCGACAGGGTTGAATTCACCCCTCCACTTT.

V and J are TRBV30 and TRBJ2-3; D may be TRBD1 or TRBD2 (5 bases each). Germline loops: CDR1 GTSNPN, CDR2 SVGIG (reference sequence). The V end lost 5 bases, the J end lost 1 base, and 13 bases lay between the germline ends. The CDR3 consists of 14 residues. The CDR3 DNA follows: TGTGCCTGGGGTGCAGGGAGAGGCACAGATACGCAGTATTTT. It encodes CAWGAGRGTDTQYF.

V usage is TRBV19 and J usage is TRBJ1-2, with D uncertain. Germline lookup yields CDR1 LNHDA and CDR2 SQIVND (reference sequence). V was trimmed by 5 bases and J by 4 bases, leaving 14 bases between them. The CDR3 spans 14 residues. The CDR3 sequence is CASSQSRESYGYTF. The CDR3 nucleotides read TGTGCCAGTAGTCAATCTAGGGAAAGCTATGGCTACACCTTC.